These 23 T cell receptor beta chains were all obtained from the same sample, sequenced in a study of cytomegalovirus exposure and HLA in healthy donors. The PCR was carried out with 60 Vbeta primers and 13 Jbeta primers. Clones were sequenced by immunoSEQ multiplex PCR, and TCRdb holds only the in-frame ones, with some missing. This table lists tens of thousands of clones. Sequencing input: PBMCs. The source of these receptors is a man in his fifties in good health and CMV-seronegative.

Turning to this clone: At one end the junction does not follow the germline gene, possibly because of a read error. The chain employs TRBV7-7 and TRBJ2-7; maybe TRBD2 (5 bases). The CDR3 contains 15 residues. The germline CDR1 and CDR2 sequences are SSHAT and FNYEAQ (reference sequence). The CDR3 protein is CASSLDLGPGNEQYF. CDR3 DNA: TGTGCTAGCAGCTTAGACCTTGGACCGGGGAACGAGCAGTACTTC.

The chain carries TRBV18 and TRBJ1-2; D gene ambiguous. Per germline, CDR1 KGHSH and CDR2 LQKENI. The CDR3 sequence is 14 residues long. V was clipped by 1 base and J by 4 bases, with 10 bases between them. The CDR3 DNA reads as TGTGCCAGCTCACCACGTCTACTCTCCTATGGCTACACCTTC. Translating it yields CASSPRLLSYGYTF.

The rearrangement uses TRBV27 and TRBJ2-7; TRBD1 matches 9 bases. V dropped 6 bases and J dropped 0; count of bases not matched to a gene: 6. Germline assignment: CDR1 MNHEY and CDR2 SMNVEV (reference sequence). This CDR3 spans 15 amino acids. As DNA, the CDR3 is TGTGCCAGCAGCCCGGGACAGGGAAGCTCCTACGAGCAGTACTTC. It yields the protein CASSPGQGSSYEQYF.

The J gene is TRBJ1-2, the V gene TRBV29-1; D ambiguous. V was clipped by 3 bases and J by 8 bases, with 4 bases between them. The CDR3 spans 9 residues. The germline V gene encodes CDR1 SQVTM and CDR2 ANQGSEA. The CDR3 loop reads CSVDLGYTF. In DNA form, the CDR3 reads TGCAGCGTTGACTTGGGCTACACCTTC. Combining the CDR3 with reference TRBV29-1 and TRBJ1-2 gives the whole variable domain SAVISQKPSRDICQRGTSLTIQCQVDSQVTMMFWYRQQPGQSLTLIATANQGSEATYESGFVIDKFPISRPNLTFSTLTVSNMSPEDSSIYLCSVDLGYTFGSGTRLTVV.

This chain uses TRBV9 with TRBJ2-1; 8 nucleotides match TRBD2. V trimming: 1 base; J trimming: 2 bases; junction bases outside the gene matches: 5. The CDR3 is 16 residues long. Germline CDR1 is SGDLS and CDR2 is YYNGEE. CDR3 protein: CASSVFRGGAYNEQFF. The CDR3 DNA reads as TGTGCCAGCAGCGTATTCCGGGGGGGGGCCTACAATGAGCAGTTCTTC.

J is TRBJ2-1 and V is TRBV11-1; 8 bases are shared with TRBD2. The ends lost 5 bases at V and 0 bases at J; junction bases unmatched: 3. Germline V lookup: CDR1 SGHAT, CDR2 FQDESV (reference sequence). The CDR3 is 15 residues long. Here the CDR3 reads CASSLGTSSYNEQFF. DNA of the CDR3: TGTGCCAGCAGCCTTGGGACTAGCTCCTACAATGAGCAGTTCTTC.

The DNA for the CDR3 is TGTGCCAGCAGTTACGCAGGGGCCGCCGGGCAGCCCCAGCATTTT. Its translation: CASSYAGAAGQPQHF. The V call is TRBV6-5, the J call TRBJ1-5; D may be TRBD1 (6 bases). V lost 2 bases and J lost 7, with 15 bases in between. The CDR3 spans 15 residues. CDR1 and CDR2 (germline): MNHEY, SVGAGI.

The CDR3 sequence is CASRPTGTGIKLFF. The CDR3, as DNA: TGTGCCAGCAGACCGACAGGGACCGGAATAAAACTGTTTTTT. The chain has TRBV27 and TRBJ1-4; 7 nucleotides match TRBD1. In germline, CDR1 is MNHEY, CDR2 SMNVEV (reference sequence). The CDR3 spans 14 residues. V lost 6 bases and J lost 10; bases outside the gene matches: 11.

The chain is built from TRBV18 and TRBJ2-2; a weak D match, TRBD1 (5 bases). The V and J ends lost 2 bases and 6 bases respectively, with 7 bases between them. The CDR3 length is 13 residues. Germline V CDR1 and CDR2: KGHSH, LQKENI. Here the CDR3 reads CASSPLGPGELFF. In DNA form, the CDR3 reads TGTGCCAGCTCACCATTGGGGCCCGGGGAGCTGTTTTTT.

J is TRBJ1-1 and V is TRBV6-5, with no clear D. Trimming took off 4 bases at V and 4 bases at J, with 10 bases between the two ends. This CDR3 region has 13 residues. The V gene's germline CDR1 is MNHEY and CDR2 SVGAGI. The CDR3 here is CASSFSLSTEAFF. CDR3 nucleotides: TGTGCCAGCAGTTTTTCTTTGAGCACTGAAGCTTTCTTT.

The rearrangement links TRBV6-5 to TRBJ2-5, with TRBD1 identical over 9 bases. Trimming removed 2 bases from V and 13 bases from J; junction bases left unmatched: 8. The length of the CDR3 is 13 residues. The germline CDR1 and CDR2 sequences are MNHEY and SVGAGI. CDR3 in DNA: TGTGCCAGCAGTTACAGGGGTGGGGACAGGGCGTACTTC. Its protein product is CASSYRGGDRAYF.

The J gene is TRBJ1-1, the V gene TRBV11-3; D ambiguous. The CDR3 runs 13 residues. Trimming removed 4 bases from V and 1 base from J, with 7 bases in between. Germline lookup yields CDR1 SGHNT and CDR2 YENEEA. CDR3 region: CASSSWANTEAFF. DNA of the CDR3: TGTGCCAGCAGCTCCTGGGCGAACACTGAAGCTTTCTTT.

CDR3 residues: CSAVDRDYTF. The CDR3 DNA is TGCAGCGCCGTGGACAGGGACTACACCTTC. The chain uses TRBV29-1 and TRBJ1-2, with TRBD1 identical over 8 bases. The germline V gene has CDR1 SQVTM and CDR2 ANQGSEA. The length of the CDR3 is 10 residues. The junction had 5 bases not matched to a gene; V was cut back by 7 bases and J by 10 bases. Full variable domain (rest looked up from reference TRBV29-1 and TRBJ1-2): SAVISQKPSRDICQRGTSLTIQCQVDSQVTMMFWYRQQPGQSLTLIATANQGSEATYESGFVIDKFPISRPNLTFSTLTVSNMSPEDSSIYLCSAVDRDYTFGSGTRLTVV.

V gene TRBV5-1 combines with J gene TRBJ2-5; TRBD1 matches at 9 bases. Germline loops: CDR1 SGHRS, CDR2 YFSETQ. With V trimmed by 0 bases and J by 2 bases, 2 bases remained unmatched. This CDR3 is built from 15 residues. CDR3 region: CASSLAGQGQETQYF. CDR3 nucleotides: TGCGCCAGCAGCTTGGCGGGACAGGGACAAGAGACCCAGTACTTC. Drawing the rest from reference TRBV5-1 and TRBJ2-5, the complete variable domain is KAGVTQTPRYLIKTRGQQVTLSCSPISGHRSVSWYQQTPGQGLQFLFEYFSETQRNKGNFPGRFSGRQFSNSRSEMNVSTLELGDSALYLCASSLAGQGQETQYFGPGTRLLVL.

The chain carries TRBV5-5 and TRBJ1-1; the D is unclear. From germline, CDR1 is SGHKS and CDR2 YYEKEE (reference sequence). Trimming left V 0 bases short and J 0 bases short, with 3 bases between. The CDR3 loop spans 13 amino acids. The CDR3 loop reads CASSLVMNTEAFF. CDR3 DNA: TGTGCCAGCAGCTTGGTTATGAACACTGAAGCTTTCTTT.

This chain joins TRBV5-1 and TRBJ1-4; a weak D match, TRBD1 (5 bases). The germline CDR1 and CDR2 sequences are SGHRS and YFSETQ. This CDR3 is built from 15 residues. Trimming cost V 4 bases and J 0 bases, with 10 bases left between them. CDR3 sequence: CASSAAGPTNEKLFF. In DNA, the CDR3 is TGCGCCAGCAGCGCCGCAGGGCCAACTAATGAAAAACTGTTTTTT. The full variable domain, in which reference TRBV5-1 and TRBJ1-4 provide the parts outside the CDR3, is KAGVTQTPRYLIKTRGQQVTLSCSPISGHRSVSWYQQTPGQGLQFLFEYFSETQRNKGNFPGRFSGRQFSNSRSEMNVSTLELGDSALYLCASSAAGPTNEKLFFGSGTQLSVL.

The rearrangement joins TRBV28 to TRBJ1-5; 8 nucleotides align to TRBD1. The CDR3 has 15 amino acids. V lost 5 bases to trimming and J lost 4 bases; unmatched junction nucleotides: 7. Germline lookup yields CDR1 MDHEN and CDR2 SYDVKM. CDR3 protein: CASSPGQGWNQPQHF. Written as DNA, the CDR3 is TGTGCCAGCAGTCCCGGACAGGGATGGAATCAGCCCCAGCATTTT.

This CDR3 is CASSPGSGGTGNIQYF. For the CDR3, the DNA is TGTGCCAGCTCACCAGGATCAGGGGGAACGGGCAACATTCAGTACTTC. The rearrangement joins TRBV18 to TRBJ2-4, with TRBD1 matching 7 bases. Trimming cost V 2 bases and J 7 bases; bases outside gene matches: 11. Germline loops: CDR1 KGHSH, CDR2 LQKENI. The CDR3 runs to 16 residues.

The V gene is TRBV11-2, the J gene TRBJ2-7; 11 bases align to TRBD2. This CDR3 has 14 residues. Germline CDR1 is SGHAT and CDR2 is FQNNGV. Trimming removed 5 bases from V and 2 bases from J; junction bases left unmatched: 2. The DNA for the CDR3 is TGTGCCAGCAGCCAGGGACTAGCGGCCTACGAGCAGTACTTC. This gives the protein CASSQGLAAYEQYF.

The genes are TRBV18 and TRBJ1-3; D remains ambiguous. V dropped 2 bases and J dropped 4 bases, with 3 bases sitting between them. The CDR3 has 12 amino acids. CDR1 and CDR2 from the germline V gene are KGHSH and LQKENI. The CDR3 DNA is TGTGCCAGCTCACCAGGCGGAAACACCATATATTTT. Translated, it gives CASSPGGNTIYF.

The chain carries TRBV5-1 and TRBJ1-2, with a weak D call TRBD1 (6 bases). The V gene lost 4 bases and the J gene lost 1 base, with 14 bases spanning the gap. The CDR3 runs to 15 residues. Germline values: CDR1 SGHRS, CDR2 YFSETQ. The CDR3 reads CASSTEGVYNYGYTF. Here the CDR3 DNA reads TGCGCCAGCAGCACCGAGGGGGTCTATAACTATGGCTACACCTTC.

The chain has TRBV6-5 and TRBJ1-1, with D maybe TRBD1 (6 bases). V lost 2 bases to trimming and J lost 5 bases, with 12 bases between them. The CDR3 totals 14 residues. Germline values: CDR1 MNHEY, CDR2 SVGAGI. As DNA, the CDR3 is TGTGCCAGCAGTTACAGCAAGGGGGAGACTGAAGCTTTCTTT. As protein: CASSYSKGETEAFF.

In DNA, the CDR3 is TGTGCCAGCTCACCAACGGGAAGGGAGACCCAGTACTTC. Its translation is CASSPTGRETQYF. The gene calls are TRBV18 and TRBJ2-5; perhaps TRBD2 as D (5 bases). This CDR3 region has 13 residues. CDR1 is KGHSH, CDR2 LQKENI, per germline. V lost 2 bases and J lost 5, with 9 bases in between.